A selection of T cell receptor beta chains follows, all from one sample in a study of blood T cell repertoires in COVID-19. Libraries were prepared by immunoSEQ multiplex PCR; TCRdb keeps only in-frame clonotypes and omits some of them. The sample yields some 170,000 clones, about 90% seen once. Sequencing was done on a sample of PBMCs or T cells enriched from blood (not recorded which). The source of these receptors is a human donor with acute COVID-19. The donor label of this sample is uncertain. CDR3s include the opening cysteine and the closing phenylalanine or tryptophan. The D gene is left open where the match is weak. Size tells how often a clone was seen (once, few, many) or the class of an expanded clone, and some rows leave it out.

V gene	D gene	clone size	J gene	CDR3 protein	CDR3 DNA
TRBV19	.	few	TRBJ1-4	CASSIGGFNEKLFF	TGTGCCAGTAGTATCGGTGGTTTTAATGAAAAACTGTTTTTT
TRBV1	.	.	TRBJ1-3	CTSSQVLTGLSSGNTIYF	TGCACCAGCAGCCAAGTCCTGACAGGACTGAGCTCTGGAAACACCATATATTTT
TRBV9	.	.	TRBJ2-4	CASSVESGTKNIQYF	TGTGCCAGCAGCGTCGAATCCGGGACCAAAAACATTCAGTACTTC
TRBV18	.	.	TRBJ1-5	CASSPPGGNQPQHF	TGTGCCAGCTCACCTCCCGGAGGGAATCAGCCCCAGCATTTT
TRBV6-5	TRBD1	.	TRBJ2-7	CASSYESRGSSYEQYF	TGTGCCAGCAGTTACGAATCCAGGGGGAGCTCCTACGAGCAGTACTTC
TRBV6-5	.	.	TRBJ2-5	CASSTGRPNKETQYF	TGTGCCAGCAGTACAGGGCGTCCGAACAAAGAGACCCAGTACTTC
TRBV10-2	TRBD1	.	TRBJ2-6	CASSRTGGFGSGANVLTF	TGCGCCAGCAGTCGGACAGGGGGCTTTGGCTCTGGGGCCAACGTCCTGACTTTC
TRBV7-6	.	.	TRBJ1-1	CASSDRTREAFF	TGTGCCAGCAGCGACCGGACAAGGGAAGCTTTCTTT
TRBV10-3	.	.	TRBJ2-2	CAIMEGNTGELFF	TGTGCCATCATGGAGGGAAACACCGGGGAGCTGTTTTTT
TRBV5-6	TRBD1	.	TRBJ2-3	CASSPGTGSGTDTQYF	TGTGCCAGCAGCCCAGGGACAGGGTCCGGCACAGATACGCAGTATTTT
TRBV30	.	.	TRBJ1-3	CAWSAYAGNTIYF	TGTGCCTGGAGTGCCTATGCAGGAAACACCATATATTTT
TRBV6-5	.	.	TRBJ2-5	CASSWGGAGVQYF	TGTGCCAGCAGTTGGGGGGGGGCGGGAGTTCAGTACTTC
TRBV9	.	.	TRBJ2-7	CASSQDSSLEQYF	TGTGCCAGCAGTCAGGACAGCTCTCTCGAGCAGTACTTC
TRBV12-3/TRBV12-4	.	.	TRBJ1-2	CASSLTRPYGYTF	TGTGCCAGCAGTTTAACCAGGCCCTATGGCTACACCTTC
TRBV5-1	TRBD2	.	TRBJ2-1	CASSFTSGYNEQFF	TGCGCCAGCAGCTTTACTAGCGGCTACAATGAGCAGTTCTTC
TRBV19	.	.	TRBJ1-2	CASSIAGANYGYTF	TGTGCCAGTAGCATCGCGGGAGCTAACTATGGCTACACCTTC
TRBV20-1	TRBD2	.	TRBJ2-5	CSASSSGGTRETQYF	TGCAGTGCTAGTTCGAGCGGGGGCACTCGAGAGACCCAGTACTTC
TRBV7-2	TRBD2	.	TRBJ2-7	CASSPRGGRFHEQYF	TGTGCCAGCAGCCCCCGGGGGGGGCGCTTCCACGAGCAGTACTTC
TRBV27	.	.	TRBJ1-2	CASSSLLAGSNYGYTF	TGTGCCAGCAGTTCCCTCCTGGCAGGTTCTAACTATGGCTACACCTTC
TRBV19	TRBD2	once	TRBJ2-3	CASSIGLAGGRTDTQYF	TGTGCCAGTAGTATAGGACTAGCGGGGGGTCGCACAGATACGCAGTATTTT
TRBV7-6	TRBD1	.	TRBJ1-4	CASSSYSTGGTNEKLFF	TGTGCCAGCAGCTCTTATTCAACAGGGGGCACTAATGAAAAACTGTTTTTT
TRBV20-1	TRBD1	.	TRBJ1-5	CSASSPPGQGHSNQPQHF	TGCAGTGCTAGTTCCCCTCCGGGACAGGGACATAGCAATCAGCCCCAGCATTTT